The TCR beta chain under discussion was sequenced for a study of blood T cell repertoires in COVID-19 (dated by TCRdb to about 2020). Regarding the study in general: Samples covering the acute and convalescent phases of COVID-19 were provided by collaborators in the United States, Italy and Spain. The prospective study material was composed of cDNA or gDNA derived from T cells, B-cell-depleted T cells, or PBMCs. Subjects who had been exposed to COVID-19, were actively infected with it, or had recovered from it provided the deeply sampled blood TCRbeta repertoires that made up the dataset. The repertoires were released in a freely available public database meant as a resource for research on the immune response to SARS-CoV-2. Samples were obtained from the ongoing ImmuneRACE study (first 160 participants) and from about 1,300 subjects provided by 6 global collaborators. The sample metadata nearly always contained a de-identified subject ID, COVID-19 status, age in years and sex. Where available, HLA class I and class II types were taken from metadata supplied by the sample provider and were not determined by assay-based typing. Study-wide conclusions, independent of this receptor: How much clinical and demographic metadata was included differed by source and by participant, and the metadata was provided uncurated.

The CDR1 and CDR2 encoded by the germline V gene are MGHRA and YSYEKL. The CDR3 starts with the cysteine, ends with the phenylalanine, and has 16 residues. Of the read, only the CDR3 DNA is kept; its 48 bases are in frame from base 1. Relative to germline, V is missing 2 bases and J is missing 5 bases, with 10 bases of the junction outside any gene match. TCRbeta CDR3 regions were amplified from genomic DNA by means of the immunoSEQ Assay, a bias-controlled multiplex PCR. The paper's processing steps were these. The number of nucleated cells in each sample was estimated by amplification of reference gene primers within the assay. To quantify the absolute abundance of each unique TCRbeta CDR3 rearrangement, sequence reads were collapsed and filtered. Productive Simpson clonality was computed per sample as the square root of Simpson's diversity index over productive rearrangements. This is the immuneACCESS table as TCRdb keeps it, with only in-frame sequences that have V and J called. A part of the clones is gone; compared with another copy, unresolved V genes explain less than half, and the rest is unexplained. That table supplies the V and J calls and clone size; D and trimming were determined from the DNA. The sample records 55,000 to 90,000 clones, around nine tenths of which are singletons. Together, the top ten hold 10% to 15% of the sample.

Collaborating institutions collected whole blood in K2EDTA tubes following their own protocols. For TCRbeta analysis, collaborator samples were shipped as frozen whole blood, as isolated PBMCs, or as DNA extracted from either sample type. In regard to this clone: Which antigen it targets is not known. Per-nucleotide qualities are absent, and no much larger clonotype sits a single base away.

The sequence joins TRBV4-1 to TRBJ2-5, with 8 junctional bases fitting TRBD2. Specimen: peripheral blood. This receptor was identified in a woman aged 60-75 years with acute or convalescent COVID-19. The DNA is TGCGCCAGCAGCCAAACCGGGGGGGGACTAAGGGAGACCCAGTACTTC. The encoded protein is CASSQTGGGLRETQYF.